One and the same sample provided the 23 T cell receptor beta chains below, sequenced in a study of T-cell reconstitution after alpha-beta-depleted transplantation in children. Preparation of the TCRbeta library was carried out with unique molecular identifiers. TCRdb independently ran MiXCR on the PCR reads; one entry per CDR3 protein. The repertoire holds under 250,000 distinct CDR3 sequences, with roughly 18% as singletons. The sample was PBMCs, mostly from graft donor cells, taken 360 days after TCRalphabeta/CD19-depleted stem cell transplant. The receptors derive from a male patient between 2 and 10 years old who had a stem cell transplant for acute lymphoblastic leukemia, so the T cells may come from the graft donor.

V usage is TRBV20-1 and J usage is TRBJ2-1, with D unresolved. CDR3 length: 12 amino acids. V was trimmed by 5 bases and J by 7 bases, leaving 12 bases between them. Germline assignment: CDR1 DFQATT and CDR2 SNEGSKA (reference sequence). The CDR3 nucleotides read TGCAGTGCTCACCGGTGGGGAAATGAGCAGTTCTTC. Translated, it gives CSAHRWGNEQFF.

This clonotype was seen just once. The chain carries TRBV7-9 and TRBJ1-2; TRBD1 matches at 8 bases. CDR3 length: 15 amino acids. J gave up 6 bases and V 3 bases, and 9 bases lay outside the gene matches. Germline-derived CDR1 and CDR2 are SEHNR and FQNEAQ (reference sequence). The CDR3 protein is CASSFSGGARNGYTF. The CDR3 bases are TGTGCCAGCAGCTTTTCAGGGGGCGCAAGGAATGGCTACACCTTC.

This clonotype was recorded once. CDR3 bases: TGTGCCAGCAGCCAGGACGGAGACTTTTATAATTCACCCCTCCACTTT. Protein sequence: CASSQDGDFYNSPLHF. The rearrangement joins TRBV6-2 or TRBV6-3 to TRBJ1-6; D not resolved. Germline CDR1 reads MNHEY; CDR2 reads SVGEGT. The germline V and J ends were trimmed by 6 bases and 4 bases, with 16 bases remaining between them. The CDR3 has 16 residues.

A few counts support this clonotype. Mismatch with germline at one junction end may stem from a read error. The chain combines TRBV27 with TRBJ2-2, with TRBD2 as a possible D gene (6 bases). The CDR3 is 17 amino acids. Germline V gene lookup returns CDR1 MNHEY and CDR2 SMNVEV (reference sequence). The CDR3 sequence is CASSFGIGRGDTGELFF. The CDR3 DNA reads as TGTGCCAGCAGTTTTGGAATCGGGCGGGGTGACACCGGGGAGCTTTTTTTT.

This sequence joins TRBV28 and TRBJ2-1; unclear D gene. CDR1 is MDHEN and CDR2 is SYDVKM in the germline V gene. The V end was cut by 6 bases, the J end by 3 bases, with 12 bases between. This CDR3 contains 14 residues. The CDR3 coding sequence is TGTGCCAGCAGCGCTCCGGGTCTCTACAATGAGCAGTTCTTC. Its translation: CASSAPGLYNEQFF.

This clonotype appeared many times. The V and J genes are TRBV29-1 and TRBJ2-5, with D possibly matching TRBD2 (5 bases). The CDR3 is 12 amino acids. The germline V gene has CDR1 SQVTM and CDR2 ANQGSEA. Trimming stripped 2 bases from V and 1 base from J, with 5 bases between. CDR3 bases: TGCAGCGTTGAAAGCGGCCAAGAGACCCAGTACTTC. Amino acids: CSVESGQETQYF.

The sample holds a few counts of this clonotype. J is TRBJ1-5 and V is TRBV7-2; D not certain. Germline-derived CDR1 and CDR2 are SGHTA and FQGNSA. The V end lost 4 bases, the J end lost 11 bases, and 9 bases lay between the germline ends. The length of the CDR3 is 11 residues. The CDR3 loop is CASSSLGAQHF. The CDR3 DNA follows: TGTGCCAGCAGCTCCCTTGGGGCCCAGCATTTT. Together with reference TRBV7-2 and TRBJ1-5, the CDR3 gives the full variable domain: GAGVSQSPSNKVTEKGKDVELRCDPISGHTALYWYRQSLGQGLEFLIYFQGNSAPDKSGLPSDRFSAERTGGSVSTLTIQRTQQEDSAVYLCASSSLGAQHFGDGTRLSIL.

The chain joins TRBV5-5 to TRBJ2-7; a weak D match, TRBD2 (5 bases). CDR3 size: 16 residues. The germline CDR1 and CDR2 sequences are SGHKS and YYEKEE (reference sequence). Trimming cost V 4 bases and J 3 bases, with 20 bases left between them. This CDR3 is CASSPSSRAVNYEQYF. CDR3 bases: TGTGCCAGCAGCCCATCTTCGCGGGCCGTCAACTACGAGCAGTACTTC.

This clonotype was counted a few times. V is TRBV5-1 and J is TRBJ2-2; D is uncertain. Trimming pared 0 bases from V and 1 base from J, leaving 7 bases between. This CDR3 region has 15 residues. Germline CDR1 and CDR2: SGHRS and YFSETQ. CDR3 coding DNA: TGCGCCAGCAGCTTGGGCCACATGAACACCGGGGAGCTGTTTTTT. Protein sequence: CASSLGHMNTGELFF.

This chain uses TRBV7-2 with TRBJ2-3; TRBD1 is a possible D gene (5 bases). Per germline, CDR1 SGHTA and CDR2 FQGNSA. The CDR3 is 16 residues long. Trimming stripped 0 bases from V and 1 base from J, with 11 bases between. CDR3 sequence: CASSLAQGSGTDTQYF. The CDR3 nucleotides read TGTGCCAGCAGCTTAGCGCAGGGATCCGGCACAGATACGCAGTATTTT.

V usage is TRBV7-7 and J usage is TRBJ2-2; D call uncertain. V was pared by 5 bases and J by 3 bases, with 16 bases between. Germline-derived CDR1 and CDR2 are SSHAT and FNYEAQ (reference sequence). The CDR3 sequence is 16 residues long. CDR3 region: CASSRMGPGDTGELFF. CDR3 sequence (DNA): TGTGCCAGCAGCAGGATGGGCCCTGGAGACACCGGGGAGCTGTTTTTT. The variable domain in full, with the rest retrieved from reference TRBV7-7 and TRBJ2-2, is GAGVSQSPRYKVTKRGQDVTLRCDPISSHATLYWYQQALGQGPEFLTYFNYEAQPDKSGLPSDRFSAERPEGSISTLTIQRTEQRDSAMYRCASSRMGPGDTGELFFGEGSRLTVL.

The CDR3 reads CASSLGQRTDTQYF. The CDR3 DNA follows: TGCGCCAGCAGCTTGGGGCAGCGCACAGATACGCAGTATTTT. V usage is TRBV5-1 and J usage is TRBJ2-3; D is ambiguous. Germline values: CDR1 SGHRS, CDR2 YFSETQ. The germline V and J ends were trimmed by 0 bases and 1 base, with 6 bases remaining between them. The CDR3 runs to 14 residues.

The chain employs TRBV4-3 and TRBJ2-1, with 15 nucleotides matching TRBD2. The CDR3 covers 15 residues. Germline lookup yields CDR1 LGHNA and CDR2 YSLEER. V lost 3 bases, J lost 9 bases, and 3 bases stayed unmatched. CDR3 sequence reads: CASSHEGLAGGEQFF. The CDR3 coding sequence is TGCGCCAGCAGCCACGAGGGACTAGCGGGGGGTGAGCAGTTCTTC.

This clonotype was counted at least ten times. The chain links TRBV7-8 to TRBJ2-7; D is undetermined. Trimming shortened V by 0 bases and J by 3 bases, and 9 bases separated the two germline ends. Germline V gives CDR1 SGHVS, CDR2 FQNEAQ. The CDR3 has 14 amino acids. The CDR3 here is CASSLAGVSYEQYF. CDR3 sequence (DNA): TGTGCCAGCAGCTTAGCAGGTGTGAGCTACGAGCAGTACTTC.

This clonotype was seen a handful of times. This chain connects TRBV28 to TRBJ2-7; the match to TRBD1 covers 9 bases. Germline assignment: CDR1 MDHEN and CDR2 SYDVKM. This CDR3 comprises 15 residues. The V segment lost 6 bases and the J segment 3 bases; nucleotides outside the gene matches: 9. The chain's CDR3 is CASSPGTGNFYEQYF. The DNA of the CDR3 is TGTGCCAGCAGCCCCGGGACAGGGAATTTCTACGAGCAGTACTTC.

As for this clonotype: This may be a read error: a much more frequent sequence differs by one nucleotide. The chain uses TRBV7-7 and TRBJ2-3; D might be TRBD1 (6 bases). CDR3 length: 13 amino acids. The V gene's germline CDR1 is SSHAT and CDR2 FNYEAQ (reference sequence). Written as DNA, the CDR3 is TGTGCTAGCAGCCTGGACAGCACAAATACGCAGTATTTT. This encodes CASSLDSTNTQYF.

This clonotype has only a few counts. The DNA of the CDR3 is TGTGCCAGCAGTTACTCGACTGGGTTCCGTCCAGATACGCAGTATTTT. The encoded protein is CASSYSTGFRPDTQYF. The chain recombines TRBV6-2 or TRBV6-3 with TRBJ2-3; D is unclear. V was pared by 0 bases and J by 4 bases, with 14 bases between. CDR3 size: 16 residues. CDR1 and CDR2 from the germline V gene are MNHEY and SVGEGT.

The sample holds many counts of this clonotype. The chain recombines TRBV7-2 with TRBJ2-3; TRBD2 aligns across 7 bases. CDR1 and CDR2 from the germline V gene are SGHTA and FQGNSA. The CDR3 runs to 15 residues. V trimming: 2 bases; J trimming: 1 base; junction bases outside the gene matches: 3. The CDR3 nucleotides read TGTGCCAGCAGCTTAAGCGGGGTGCGCACAGATACGCAGTATTTT. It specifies CASSLSGVRTDTQYF.

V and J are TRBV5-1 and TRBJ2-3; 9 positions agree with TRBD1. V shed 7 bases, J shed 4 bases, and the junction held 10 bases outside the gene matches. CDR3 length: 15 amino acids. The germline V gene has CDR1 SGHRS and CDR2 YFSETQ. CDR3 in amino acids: CASRLEGQGADTQYF. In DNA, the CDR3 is TGCGCCAGCCGCCTTGAGGGACAGGGAGCAGATACGCAGTATTTT.

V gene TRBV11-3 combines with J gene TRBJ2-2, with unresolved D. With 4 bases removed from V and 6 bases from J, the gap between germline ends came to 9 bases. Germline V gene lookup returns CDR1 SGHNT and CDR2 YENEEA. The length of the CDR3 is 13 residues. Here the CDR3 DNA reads TGTGCCAGCAGCTCCCTGGTCGCCGGGGAGCTGTTTTTT. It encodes CASSSLVAGELFF.

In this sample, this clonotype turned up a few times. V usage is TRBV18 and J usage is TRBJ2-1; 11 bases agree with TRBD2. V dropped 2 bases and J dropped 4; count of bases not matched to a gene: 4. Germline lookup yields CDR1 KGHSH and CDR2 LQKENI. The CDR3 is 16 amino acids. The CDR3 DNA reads TGTGCCAGCTCACCAGACGGGACTAGCGGATACAATGAGCAGTTCTTC. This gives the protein CASSPDGTSGYNEQFF.

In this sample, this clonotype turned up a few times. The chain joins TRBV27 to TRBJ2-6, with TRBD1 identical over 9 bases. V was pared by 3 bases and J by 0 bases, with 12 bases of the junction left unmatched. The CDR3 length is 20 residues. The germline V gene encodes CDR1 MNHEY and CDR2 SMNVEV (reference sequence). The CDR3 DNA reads TGTGCCAGCAGTTTGACCCCGACAGGGGGACAGAGCTCTGGGGCCAACGTCCTGACTTTC. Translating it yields CASSLTPTGGQSSGANVLTF.

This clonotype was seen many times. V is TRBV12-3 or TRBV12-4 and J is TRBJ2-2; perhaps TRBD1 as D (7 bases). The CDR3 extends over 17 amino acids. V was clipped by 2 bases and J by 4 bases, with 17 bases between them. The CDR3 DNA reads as TGTGCCAGCAGTTTAAGAGGGGGCCAGGGAGGCACCGGGGAGCTGTTTTTT. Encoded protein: CASSLRGGQGGTGELFF.